This TCR beta chain came from a study of blood T cell repertoires in COVID-19. Across the whole study: Specimens from acute and convalescent COVID-19 originated in the United States, Italy and Spain.

Profiled with immunoSEQ multiplex PCR; TCRdb holds only in-frame clones, not every one. The sample comprises 180,000 or so clones, approximately 84% of which are singletons, and 7% to 9% rests with the top ten. The CDR3 spans 13 residues. V dropped 5 bases and J dropped 4 bases, with 8 bases sitting between them. Germline V gene sequence: CDR1 MGHRA, CDR2 YSYEKL. The study drew participants aged about 18 to 95 years from approximately 25 US areas. Grouping used clinical history reported by participants in a survey and questionnaire. Before being deemed recovered, Cohort 3 donors had two negative PCRs, clearance, or symptom resolution.

Source material: PBMCs or T cells enriched from blood (not recorded which). The rearrangement links TRBV4-1 to TRBJ1-4; no clear D. This TCR derives from a man aged 40-49 years who had recovered from COVID-19. CDR3: CASSRHVNEKLFF. The CDR3 DNA is TGCGCCAGCAGCAGACACGTTAATGAAAAACTGTTTTTT.